The following is a T cell receptor beta chain sequence with its context. Its antigen is not known. The data originate from a study of blood T cells in healthy people across ages. A second 7 to 11 cycle PCR used barcoded and J-beta primers. A single record per CDR3 protein comes from TCRdb applying MiXCR to the 5' RACE reads. Here the sample spans over 700,000 distinct CDR3 sequences, 25% being singletons. Study findings and constraints: There was a strong correlation between TCR beta diversity and naive T cell percentage. One million T cells yielded diversity estimates that were considered underestimates.

V lost 3 bases to trimming and J lost 6 bases; unmatched junction nucleotides: 5. The CDR3 has 13 amino acids. Per the germline V gene, CDR1 is SGHTA and CDR2 is FQGTGA. These data were also filed under a second study, of T cells of mothers and their children. That study adds: Over 8.5 million TCR beta CDR3 reads were obtained from each mother, and about 2.9 million from each child. Slightly, though not significantly, more overlap was seen in related than in unrelated mother-child pairs.

The chain joins TRBV7-3 to TRBJ2-7; 7 nucleotides align to TRBD2. Sequenced: blood. This TCR was recovered from a boy under 18 in good health. The CDR3 loop reads CASSFGGGPEQYF. The CDR3 DNA reads as TGTGCCAGCAGCTTTGGGGGAGGGCCCGAGCAGTACTTC.